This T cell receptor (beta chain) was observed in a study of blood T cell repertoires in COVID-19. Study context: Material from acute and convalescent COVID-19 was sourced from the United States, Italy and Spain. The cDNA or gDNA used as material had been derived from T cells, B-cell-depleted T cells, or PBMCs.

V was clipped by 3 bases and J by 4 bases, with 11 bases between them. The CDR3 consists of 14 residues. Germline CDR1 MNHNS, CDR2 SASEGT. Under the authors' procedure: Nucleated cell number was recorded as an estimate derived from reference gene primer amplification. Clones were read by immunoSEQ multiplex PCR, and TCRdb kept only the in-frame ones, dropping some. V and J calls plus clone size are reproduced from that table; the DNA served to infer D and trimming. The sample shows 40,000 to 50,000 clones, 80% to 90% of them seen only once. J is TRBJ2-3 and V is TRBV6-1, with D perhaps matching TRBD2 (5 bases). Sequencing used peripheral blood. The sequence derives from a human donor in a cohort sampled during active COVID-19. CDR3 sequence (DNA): TGTGCCAGCAGTGATATAGCGAGCGCAGATACGCAGTATTTT. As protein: CASSDIASADTQYF.